The 5 T cell receptor beta chains reported below all come from one sample, sequenced in a study of T-cell memory formation after mild COVID-19. TCRdb re-derived calls from the 5' RACE reads in MiXCR, one entry per CDR3 protein. The table records 400,000 to 550,000 distinct CDR3 sequences, nearly 25% of them present only once. The specimen was PBMCs or a T cell subset sorted from them (not recorded which). The receptor source for this set is an adult woman who had mild COVID-19 (a few samples of this study predate the infection). Cell type and time point are not known.

The chain carries TRBV20-1 and TRBJ2-3; TRBD2 aligns across 12 bases. Germline values: CDR1 DFQATT, CDR2 SNEGSKA (reference sequence). The CDR3 is 15 amino acids. V lost 5 bases and J lost 5; bases outside the gene matches: 8. DNA of the CDR3: TGCAGTGCTTATAACAGACTAGCGGGAGAAGATACGCAGTATTTT. Its translation: CSAYNRLAGEDTQYF.

This clonotype showed up many times. This chain links TRBV18 with TRBJ2-4; 8 nucleotides match TRBD1. The CDR3 covers 14 residues. Germline V gene sequence: CDR1 KGHSH, CDR2 LQKENI. Unmatched junction bases numbered 13, after V lost 8 bases and J lost 10 bases. CDR3 DNA sequence: TGTGCCAGCCTCACTCAACCCACAGGGGGGATTCAGTACTTC. Residues: CASLTQPTGGIQYF.

This chain connects TRBV19 to TRBJ2-5; D is perhaps TRBD1 or TRBD2 (7 bases each). Germline values: CDR1 LNHDA, CDR2 SQIVND (reference sequence). The CDR3 is 15 amino acids. Deletions cut 7 bases from V and 4 bases from J, with 19 bases between. The CDR3 DNA reads as TGTGCCAGTACCCCTCAGGGGGGGGAACTAGAGACCCAGTACTTC. It codes for CASTPQGGELETQYF.

A remark on this clonotype: This may arise from a read error, as a much more abundant clone is one base away. The J gene is TRBJ2-3, the V gene TRBV7-3; TRBD2 agrees at 8 bases. In germline, CDR1 is SGHTA, CDR2 FQGTGA. After removal of 5 bases from V and 8 bases from J, the junction contained 6 bases not matched to a gene. The CDR3 covers 13 residues. As DNA, the CDR3 is TGTGCCAGCAGCCCCGGGGGGGCAGGTACGCAGTATTTT. Its protein product is CASSPGGAGTQYF. The full variable domain, completed using reference TRBV7-3 and TRBJ2-3, is GAGVSQTPSNKVTEKGKYVELRCDPISGHTALYWYRQSLGQGPEFLIYFQGTGAADDSGLPNDRFFAVRPEGSVSTLKIQRTERGDSAVYLCASSPGGAGTQYFGPGTRLTVL.

V is TRBV4-3 and J is TRBJ1-2; D is ambiguous. The CDR3 extends over 17 amino acids. V lost 0 bases to trimming and J lost 4 bases, with 18 bases between them. Germline V gives CDR1 LGHNA, CDR2 YSLEER. CDR3 protein: CASSQDRTEWFAYGYTF. The CDR3 coding sequence is TGCGCCAGCAGCCAAGATCGTACAGAGTGGTTCGCCTATGGCTACACCTTC.